One and the same sample provided the 16 T cell receptor beta chains below, sequenced in a study of cytomegalovirus exposure and HLA in healthy donors (dated by TCRdb to between 2016 and 2019). The receptor library was made with the immunoSEQ multiplex PCR assay. The clones in this table, taken by TCRdb from immuneACCESS, are in-frame only. Not every clone is retained; where verified, under half of the shortfall comes from an unresolved V gene, and the cause of the rest is unknown. In all, the sample holds tens of thousands of clones, and roughly nine tenths of those were seen once. Together, the top ten hold roughly 8.4% of the sample. Sequencing was performed on PBMCs. The receptors were sampled from a woman aged 18-29 years in good health and CMV-seropositive.

The chain couples TRBV9 to TRBJ2-1, with 8 positions matching TRBD2. The trim removed 3 bases at V and 15 bases at J, leaving 8 bases unmatched. Looked up from germline, CDR1 is SGDLS and CDR2 is YYNGEE. The CDR3 runs 12 residues. Written as DNA, the CDR3 is TGTGCCAGCAGCGGGACTAGCCCGACCCCGTTCTTC. The encoded protein is CASSGTSPTPFF.

The chain links TRBV18 to TRBJ1-3; no reliable D call. Germline values: CDR1 KGHSH, CDR2 LQKENI. CDR3 length: 13 amino acids. The V end lost 5 bases, the J end lost 8 bases, and 13 bases lay between the germline ends. For the CDR3, the DNA is TGTGCCAGCTCAATTAGACTGGGAGACACCATATATTTT. Its protein is CASSIRLGDTIYF. Filled out from reference TRBV18 and TRBJ1-3, the complete variable domain reads NAGVMQNPRHLVRRRGQEARLRCSPMKGHSHVYWYRQLPEEGLKFMVYLQKENIIDESGMPKERFSAEFPKEGPSILRIQQVVRGDSAAYFCASSIRLGDTIYFGEGSWLTVV.

The chain is built from TRBV2 and TRBJ1-1, with unresolved D. Germline V lookup: CDR1 SNHLY, CDR2 FYNNEI. The CDR3 has 15 amino acids. Trimming cost V 2 bases and J 4 bases, with 14 bases left between them. CDR3 DNA: TGTGCCAGCAGTGAAAATTGGGCCAGTTCCACTGAAGCTTTCTTT. Translation gives CASSENWASSTEAFF.

This clone was counted between two and nine times. In DNA form, the CDR3 reads TGTGCCAGCAGTGACGGACAGGAGATTACTCAGCCCCAGCATTTT. This encodes CASSDGQEITQPQHF. V is TRBV6-1 and J is TRBJ1-5, with 7 bases matching TRBD1. From germline, CDR1 is MNHNS and CDR2 SASEGT. V gave up 3 bases and J gave up 6 bases; unmatched junction bases: 8. This CDR3 is 15 amino acids long.

The chain uses TRBV28 and TRBJ2-1; D perhaps matches TRBD1 (6 bases). The CDR3 contains 13 residues. CDR1 is MDHEN and CDR2 is SYDVKM in the germline V gene. Trimming removed 6 bases from V and 2 bases from J, with 8 bases in between. This chain's CDR3 is CASRGDTYNEQFF. DNA of the CDR3: TGTGCCAGCAGAGGGGACACCTACAATGAGCAGTTCTTC.

The chain uses TRBV27 and TRBJ2-1; TRBD1 matches 10 bases. The junction had 14 bases not matched to a gene; V was cut back by 5 bases and J by 16 bases. This CDR3 is built from 14 residues. The V gene's germline CDR1 is MNHEY and CDR2 SMNVEV (reference sequence). CDR3 sequence: CASSPNLLGTGAFF. CDR3 nucleotide sequence: TGTGCCAGCAGTCCAAACCTCCTCGGGACAGGGGCTTTCTTC.

The rearrangement uses TRBV30 and TRBJ1-1; D is unclear. The CDR3 contains 13 residues. Germline V gene data show CDR1 as GTSNPN and CDR2 as SVGIG (reference sequence). Trimming took 1 base from V and 5 from J, leaving 11 bases between them. The DNA of the CDR3 is TGTGCCTGGAGTGCCAAACGGAGGACTGAAGCTTTCTTT. Protein product: CAWSAKRRTEAFF.

J is TRBJ2-7 and V is TRBV6-5; 7 bases fit TRBD1. There are 15 residues in the CDR3. With 6 bases clipped from V and 0 bases from J, the junction kept 8 bases outside the gene matches. Per germline, CDR1 MNHEY and CDR2 SVGAGI. CDR3: CASSLGGAASYEQYF. For the CDR3, the DNA is TGTGCCAGCAGCTTAGGGGGCGCAGCCTCCTACGAGCAGTACTTC.

This clone was recorded once. V gene TRBV13 combines with J gene TRBJ2-1, with D unresolved. CDR1 PRHDT and CDR2 FYEKMQ come from the germline V gene (reference sequence). V was shortened by 0 bases and J by 14 bases, with 11 bases between the two germline ends. The CDR3 runs 12 residues. The DNA for the CDR3 is TGTGCCAGCAGCTTAGGTCCCCCGGCGGAGTTCTTC. This translates into CASSLGPPAEFF.

The rearrangement links TRBV10-3 to TRBJ1-1; possibly TRBD1 for D (5 bases). The V end was cut by 4 bases, the J end by 2 bases, with 17 bases between. This CDR3 spans 16 amino acids. Germline lookup yields CDR1 ENHRY and CDR2 SYGVKD. CDR3 amino acids: CAISVLQAGSNTEAFF. For the CDR3, the DNA is TGTGCCATCAGTGTTTTACAGGCGGGGTCTAACACTGAAGCTTTCTTT.

V gene TRBV29-1 combines with J gene TRBJ2-2, with 9 bases that match TRBD1. CDR1 is SQVTM and CDR2 is ANQGSEA in the germline V gene. The CDR3 totals 14 residues. The junction had 10 bases not matched to a gene; V was cut back by 7 bases and J by 7 bases. DNA of the CDR3: TGCAGCGCTACGGACAGGGGACGGGACGGGGAGCTGTTTTTT. It is translated as CSATDRGRDGELFF.

This clone was picked up one time. The genes are TRBV4-1 and TRBJ1-1, with unresolved D. This CDR3 has 14 amino acids. Germline values: CDR1 MGHRA, CDR2 YSYEKL. Trimming shortened V by 0 bases and J by 4 bases, and 9 bases separated the two germline ends. The CDR3 spells CASSQEAVVTEAFF. The CDR3 DNA reads TGCGCCAGCAGCCAAGAGGCAGTGGTCACTGAAGCTTTCTTT.

V gene TRBV19 combines with J gene TRBJ2-1; D might be TRBD2 (7 bases). Germline V gene lookup returns CDR1 LNHDA and CDR2 SQIVND (reference sequence). There are 14 residues in the CDR3. Trimming took off 7 bases at V and 6 bases at J, with 16 bases between the two ends. In DNA form, the CDR3 reads TGTGCCAGTATGAGACGGGGGGCAGCCAATGAGCAGTTCTTC. Its protein product is CASMRRGAANEQFF.

This clone was seen a single time. CDR3 loop: CAISGSAHRGPREQYF. CDR3 nucleotide sequence: TGTGCCATCAGTGGATCCGCACACAGGGGCCCCCGTGAGCAGTACTTC. V and J are TRBV10-3 and TRBJ2-7, with 7 bases that match TRBD1. CDR3 length: 16 residues. J was trimmed by 7 bases and V by 4 bases; bases with no gene match: 16. Germline CDR1 is ENHRY and CDR2 is SYGVKD.

This clone appeared once. Compared with germline, one end of the junction differs, possibly owing to a read error. The chain is built from TRBV2 and TRBJ2-1, with D perhaps matching TRBD2 (6 bases). This CDR3 is built from 12 residues. Germline V gives CDR1 SNHLY, CDR2 FYNNEI. The CDR3 nucleotides are TGTGCCATGGGCGGGACTGACAAGGAGCAGTTCTTC. Translation gives CAMGGTDKEQFF.

V and J are TRBV4-1 and TRBJ1-1, with 7 bases matching TRBD1. Looked up from germline, CDR1 is MGHRA and CDR2 is YSYEKL. Germline trimming cut 3 bases from V and 6 bases from J; bases unmatched to any gene: 10. The CDR3 sequence is 15 residues long. This CDR3 reads CASSHASDRAAEAFF. DNA for the CDR3: TGCGCCAGCAGCCATGCAAGCGACAGGGCGGCTGAAGCTTTCTTT.